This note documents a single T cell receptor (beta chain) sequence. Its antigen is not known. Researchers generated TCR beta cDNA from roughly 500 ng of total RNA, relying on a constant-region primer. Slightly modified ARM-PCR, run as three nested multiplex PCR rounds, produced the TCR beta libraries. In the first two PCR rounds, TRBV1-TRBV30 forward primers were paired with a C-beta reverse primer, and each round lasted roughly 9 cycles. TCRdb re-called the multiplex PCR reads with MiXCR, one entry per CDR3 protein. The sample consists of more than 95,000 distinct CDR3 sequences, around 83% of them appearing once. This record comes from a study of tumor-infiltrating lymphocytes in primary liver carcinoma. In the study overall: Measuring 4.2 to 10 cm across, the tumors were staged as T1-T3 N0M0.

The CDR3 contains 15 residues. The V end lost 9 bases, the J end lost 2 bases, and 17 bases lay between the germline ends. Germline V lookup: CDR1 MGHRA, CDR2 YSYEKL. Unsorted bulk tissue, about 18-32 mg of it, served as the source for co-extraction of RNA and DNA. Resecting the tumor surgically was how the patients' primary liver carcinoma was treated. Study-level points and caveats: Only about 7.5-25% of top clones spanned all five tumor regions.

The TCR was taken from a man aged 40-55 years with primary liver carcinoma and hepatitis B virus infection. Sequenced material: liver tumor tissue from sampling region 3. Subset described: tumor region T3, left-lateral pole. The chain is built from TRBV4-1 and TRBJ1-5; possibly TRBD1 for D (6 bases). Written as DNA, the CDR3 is TGCGCCAGTAGTCGCATAGGGGGGTGCAATCAGCCCCAGCATTTT. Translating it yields CASSRIGGCNQPQHF.